These 10 T cell receptor beta chains were all obtained from the same sample, sequenced in a study of T cells in Graves' hyperthyroidism and ophthalmopathy (dated by TCRdb to about 2019). The method behind the library was multiplex PCR. Sequencer: Illumina HiSeq 2000. TCR beta CDR3 regions were amplified from RNA transcripts. The first round of RT-PCR for the TCR CDR3 was performed with the HTBI primer set and the Qiagen OneStep RT-PCR kit. The public reads were reprocessed in TCRdb via fastp at Q25 and MiXCR, keeping in-frame beta chains. CDR3 protein duplicates are merged, each entry listing the most common genes and DNA. This sample is represented by over 700,000 distinct CDR3 sequences; over 35% of them were singletons. The ten biggest clones cover about 9% of the sample. Sequencing input: blood. The receptors here all came from a man aged 18-30 years with Graves' hyperthyroidism.

Many counts were recorded for this clonotype. The chain uses TRBV19 and TRBJ1-1; 8 bases match TRBD1. The V gene end was trimmed by 9 bases and the J gene end by 2 bases; junction bases not matched to a gene: 8. This CDR3 is built from 14 residues. Looked up from germline, CDR1 is LNHDA and CDR2 is SQIVND (reference sequence). The CDR3 reads CASSSDRDNTEAFF. Written as DNA, the CDR3 is TGTGCCAGCTCCTCGGACAGGGACAACACTGAAGCTTTCTTT.

This clonotype was seen many times. The V and J genes are TRBV15 and TRBJ2-7, with 10 bases identical to TRBD1. The CDR3 loop spans 15 amino acids. CDR1 and CDR2 from the germline V gene are LNHNV and YYDKDF (reference sequence). J gave up 6 bases and V 3 bases, and 8 bases lay outside the gene matches. The CDR3 here is CATSSLRDRGIEQYF. DNA for the CDR3: TGTGCCACCAGCAGCCTCCGGGACAGGGGAATCGAGCAGTACTTC. The whole variable domain, filled in from reference TRBV15 and TRBJ2-7, reads DAMVIQNPRYQVTQFGKPVTLSCSQTLNHNVMYWYQQKSSQAPKLLFHYYDKDFNNEADTPDNFQSRRPNTSFCFLDIRSPGLGDTAMYLCATSSLRDRGIEQYFGPGTRLTVT.

There are a few counts of this clonotype. The gene calls are TRBV12-3 or TRBV12-4 and TRBJ1-3; D remains ambiguous. Trimming shortened V by 5 bases and J by 0 bases, and 11 bases separated the two germline ends. The CDR3 is 15 amino acids. DNA for the CDR3: TGTGCCAGCAGTCCGCAGGTCGCCTCTGGAAACACCATATATTTT. Translating it yields CASSPQVASGNTIYF.

With respect to this clonotype: The junction does not match germline at one end; this may be a read error. This chain joins TRBV5-5 and TRBJ2-5; no clear D. This CDR3 comprises 13 residues. From germline, CDR1 is SGHKS and CDR2 YYEKEE (reference sequence). This CDR3 is CASSLGSDEAQYF. The CDR3 DNA reads TGCGCCAGCAGCTTGGGTAGTGACGAGGCCCAGTACTTC.

This clonotype appeared once. This sequence joins TRBV7-3 and TRBJ2-3; D is unclear. The CDR3 has 13 residues. The V end lost 5 bases, the J end lost 0 bases, and 6 bases lay between the germline ends. Germline V gene sequence: CDR1 SGHTA, CDR2 FQGTGA. Written as DNA, the CDR3 is TGTGCCAGCAGCCACGCGAGCACAGATACGCAGTATTTT. Its protein is CASSHASTDTQYF.

This clonotype was seen more than once but under ten times. The chain joins TRBV5-1 to TRBJ2-7; D gene unclear. The CDR3 is 13 amino acids. Looked up from germline, CDR1 is SGHRS and CDR2 is YFSETQ. The ends were cut back, 4 bases at V and 8 bases at J, with 16 bases in the middle. CDR3 amino acids: CASSQGLGYKQYF. The CDR3 DNA follows: TGCGCCAGCAGCCAAGGGTTGGGTTACAAGCAGTACTTC. Complete variable domain (other parts from reference TRBV5-1 and TRBJ2-7): KAGVTQTPRYLIKTRGQQVTLSCSPISGHRSVSWYQQTPGQGLQFLFEYFSETQRNKGNFPGRFSGRQFSNSRSEMNVSTLELGDSALYLCASSQGLGYKQYFGPGTRLTVT.

About this clonotype itself: A much larger clonotype is one base distant, so this may be a read error. The chain couples TRBV20-1 to TRBJ1-5, with D tentatively TRBD1 (6 bases). CDR3 length equals 14 residues. In germline, CDR1 is DFQATT, CDR2 SNEGSKA (reference sequence). The CDR3 here is CSVTLAGGNRPQHF. CDR3 coding DNA: TGCAGTGTGACATTAGCCGGGGGCAATCGGCCCCAGCATTTT.

This clonotype has more than one count but fewer than ten. V and J are TRBV7-3 and TRBJ2-2; D is unclear. Germline V lookup: CDR1 SGHTA, CDR2 FQGTGA. The length of the CDR3 is 16 residues. Trimming cost V 2 bases and J 10 bases, with 20 bases left between them. The CDR3 nucleotides are TGTGCCAGCAGCTTACACGCCAGGCCAGACTCTCCGGAGCTGTTTTTT. Translation gives CASSLHARPDSPELFF.

This clonotype was observed at least ten times. This chain joins TRBV10-3 and TRBJ2-2; 7 bases agree with TRBD2. The CDR3 has 19 amino acids. V was clipped by 0 bases and J by 4 bases; unmatched bases: 14. The V gene's germline CDR1 is ENHRY and CDR2 SYGVKD. CDR3 sequence (DNA): TGTGCCATCAGTGAGTCGGAGGGGCGGCGGGGGAGAACCACCGGGGAGCTGTTTTTT. Translating it yields CAISESEGRRGRTTGELFF.

To note about this clonotype: The junction does not match germline at one end; this may be a read error. The CDR3 reads CASSQGAFVSRGPPF. In DNA form, the CDR3 reads TGCGCCAGCAGCCAAGGGGCATTCGTTAGCAGGGGGCCTCCTTTC. The chain combines TRBV4-1 with TRBJ1-2; 8 nucleotides align to TRBD1. The CDR3 has 15 amino acids. Germline-derived CDR1 and CDR2 are MGHRA and YSYEKL.